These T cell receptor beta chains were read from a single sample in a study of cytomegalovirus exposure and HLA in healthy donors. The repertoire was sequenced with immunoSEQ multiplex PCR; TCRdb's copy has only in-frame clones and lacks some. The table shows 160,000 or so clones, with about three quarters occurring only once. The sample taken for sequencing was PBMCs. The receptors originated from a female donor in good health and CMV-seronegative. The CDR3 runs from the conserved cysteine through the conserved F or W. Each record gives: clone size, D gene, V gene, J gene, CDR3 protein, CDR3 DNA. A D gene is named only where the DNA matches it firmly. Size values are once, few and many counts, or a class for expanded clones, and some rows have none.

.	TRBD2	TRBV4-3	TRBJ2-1	CASSPTPSGLSYNEQFF	TGCGCCAGCAGCCCAACGCCTAGCGGGTTGTCCTACAATGAGCAGTTCTTC
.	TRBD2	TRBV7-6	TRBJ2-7	CASSLGTSSYEQYF	TGTGCCAGCAGCTTAGGGACTAGTAGTTACGAGCAGTACTTC
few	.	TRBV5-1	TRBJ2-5	CASSLEAGEGETQYF	TGCGCCAGCAGCTTGGAGGCAGGGGAAGGGGAGACCCAGTACTTC
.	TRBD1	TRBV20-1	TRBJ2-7	CSADRDEQYF	TGCAGTGCCGACAGGGACGAGCAGTACTTC
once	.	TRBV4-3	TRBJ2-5	CASSQGTLARETQYF	TGCGCCAGCAGCCAAGGCACGCTAGCCCGAGAGACCCAGTACTTC
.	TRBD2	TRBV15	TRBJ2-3	CATSARLASTDTQYF	TGTGCCACCAGCGCTCGACTAGCGAGCACAGATACGCAGTATTTT
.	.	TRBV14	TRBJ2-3	CASSQDLGYLGDTQYF	TGTGCCAGCAGCCAAGATTTGGGTTATCTCGGGGATACGCAGTATTTT
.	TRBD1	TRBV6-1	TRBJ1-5	CASSEWGTGSQPQHF	TGTGCCAGCAGTGAATGGGGGACAGGGTCTCAGCCCCAGCATTTT
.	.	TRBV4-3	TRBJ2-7	CASSQNVGSYEQYF	TGCGCCAGCAGCCAAAATGTCGGTTCCTACGAGCAGTACTTC
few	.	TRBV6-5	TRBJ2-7	CASRDLTYEQYF	TGTGCCAGCCGGGACTTAACCTACGAGCAGTACTTC
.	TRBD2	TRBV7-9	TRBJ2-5	CASSLHSGGAETQYF	TGTGCCAGCAGCTTACACAGCGGGGGGGCCGAGACCCAGTACTTC
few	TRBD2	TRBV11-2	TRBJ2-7	CASRRSGRREYEQYF	TGTGCCAGCAGGAGGAGCGGGAGAAGGGAGTACGAGCAGTACTTC
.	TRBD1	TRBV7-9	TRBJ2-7	CASSLGDREVDEQYF	TGTGCCAGCAGCCTAGGGGACAGGGAAGTCGACGAGCAGTACTTC
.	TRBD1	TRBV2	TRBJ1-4	CASSDGQAAGKLFF	TGTGCCAGCAGTGACGGACAGGCCGCCGGAAAACTGTTTTTT
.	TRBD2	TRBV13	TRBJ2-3	CASSFGLAGGPGDTQYF	TGTGCCAGCAGCTTTGGGCTAGCGGGAGGGCCTGGAGATACGCAGTATTTT
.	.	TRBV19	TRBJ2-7	CASSIKRLSYEQYF	TGTGCCAGTAGTATAAAGAGACTATCCTACGAGCAGTACTTC
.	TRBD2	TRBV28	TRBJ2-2	CASSLAGVTGELFF	TGTGCCAGCAGTTTAGCGGGAGTTACCGGGGAGCTGTTTTTT
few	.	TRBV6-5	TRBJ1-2	CASKTPGQSYGYTF	TGTGCCAGCAAAACCCCGGGACAAAGCTATGGCTACACCTTC